The 10 T cell receptor beta chains below were found in one sample sequenced in a study of OX40 agonist ivuxolimab in advanced cancers. Repertoires were generated with immunoSEQ multiplex PCR, while TCRdb's copy carries only in-frame clones and drops some. Of fewer than 65,000 clones in the sample, approximately 94% were seen once. The sequences come from CD4+ or CD8+ T cells sorted from blood, collected in a trial of the OX40 agonist ivuxolimab. These receptors came from an adult with an advanced solid tumor such as melanoma, head and neck, liver or kidney cancer.

The V gene is TRBV29-1, the J gene TRBJ2-1; 13 nucleotides agree with TRBD2. The CDR3 has 14 residues. V gave up 7 bases and J gave up 6 bases; unmatched junction bases: 6. Per germline, CDR1 SQVTM and CDR2 ANQGSEA. For the CDR3, the DNA is TGCAGCGCCGCCGGGACTAGCGGGGTCAATGAGCAGTTCTTC. Protein product: CSAAGTSGVNEQFF.

V usage is TRBV7-8 and J usage is TRBJ2-7, with D maybe TRBD2 (6 bases). V dropped 0 bases and J dropped 5 bases, with 17 bases sitting between them. The CDR3 runs to 16 residues. Germline-derived CDR1 and CDR2 are SGHVS and FQNEAQ. The CDR3 region is CASSLAVAGWGDEQYF. The CDR3 DNA reads TGTGCCAGCAGCTTAGCGGTAGCAGGGTGGGGGGACGAGCAGTACTTC.

The chain's CDR3 is CASSEVSPGRGGELFF. CDR3 coding DNA: TGTGCCAGCAGTGAAGTCTCCCCGGGGAGGGGCGGGGAGCTGTTTTTT. The V gene is TRBV25-1, the J gene TRBJ2-2; 7 bases are a match to TRBD2. Per the germline V gene, CDR1 is MGHDK and CDR2 is SYGVNS. After removal of 2 bases from V and 7 bases from J, the junction contained 10 bases not matched to a gene. The CDR3 is 16 amino acids.

The V gene is TRBV11-2, the J gene TRBJ1-4, with a weak D call TRBD1 (5 bases). The germline V gene has CDR1 SGHAT and CDR2 FQNNGV. This CDR3 is 14 amino acids long. The V end was cut by 4 bases, the J end by 7 bases, with 13 bases between. The CDR3 DNA reads TGTGCCAGCAGCTCGGGGGGTTTGGGTGAAAAACTGTTTTTT. Amino acids: CASSSGGLGEKLFF.

The V and J genes are TRBV28 and TRBJ2-3, with D tentatively TRBD2 (5 bases). Trimming stripped 5 bases from V and 5 bases from J, with 11 bases between. Germline values: CDR1 MDHEN, CDR2 SYDVKM. The CDR3 spans 13 residues. CDR3 loop: CASSPPGGDTQYF. The CDR3 nucleotides are TGTGCCAGCAGTCCACCCGGAGGAGATACGCAGTATTTT.

The V call is TRBV9, the J call TRBJ1-1, with unresolved D. The CDR3 consists of 14 residues. CDR1 SGDLS and CDR2 YYNGEE come from the germline V gene. V was clipped by 0 bases and J by 0 bases, with 6 bases between them. This CDR3 reads CASSVGQMNTEAFF. The CDR3 DNA reads TGTGCCAGCAGCGTAGGGCAGATGAACACTGAAGCTTTCTTT. The whole variable domain, remainder taken from reference TRBV9 and TRBJ1-1, is DSGVTQTPKHLITATGQRVTLRCSPRSGDLSVYWYQQSLDQGLQFLIQYYNGEERAKGNILERFSAQQFPDLHSELNLSSLELGDSALYFCASSVGQMNTEAFFGQGTRLTVV.

The chain joins TRBV7-3 to TRBJ2-1; 12 bases line up with TRBD2. The CDR3 spans 15 residues. V dropped 2 bases and J dropped 8; count of bases not matched to a gene: 4. Germline-derived CDR1 and CDR2 are SGHTA and FQGTGA. The CDR3 sequence: CASSLATSGSDEQFF. The CDR3 DNA sequence: TGTGCCAGCAGCTTAGCGACTAGCGGGAGTGATGAGCAGTTCTTC.

This clone showed up just once. The gene calls are TRBV11-2 and TRBJ1-1, with a tentative D call TRBD1 (5 bases). The ends were cut back, 1 base at V and 13 bases at J, with 16 bases in the middle. Germline CDR1 and CDR2: SGHAT and FQNNGV. The CDR3 consists of 13 residues. The chain's CDR3 is CASSLAVTGVGFF. For the CDR3, the DNA is TGTGCCAGCAGCTTAGCTGTTACAGGTGTCGGTTTCTTT.

This rearrangement joins TRBV27 to TRBJ2-2; possible D gene TRBD2, 6 bases. Trimming took 8 bases from V and 4 from J, leaving 11 bases between them. The CDR3 contains 13 residues. Germline CDR1 reads MNHEY; CDR2 reads SMNVEV (reference sequence). The CDR3 bases are TGTGCCAGCCGTTGGGGAGGCACCGGGGAGCTGTTTTTT. Residues: CASRWGGTGELFF.

This clone was observed a single time. The chain links TRBV16 to TRBJ1-4; weak D call: TRBD1 (6 bases). Trimming removed 4 bases from V and 16 bases from J, with 16 bases in between. Germline V lookup: CDR1 KGHSY, CDR2 FQNENV. There are 12 residues in the CDR3. For the CDR3, the DNA is TGTGCCAGCAGCCCTCTTCCGACAGGAGGGTTTTTT. Amino acid sequence: CASSPLPTGGFF. The variable domain in full, with the rest retrieved from reference TRBV16 and TRBJ1-4, is GEEVAQTPKHLVRGEGQKAKLYCAPIKGHSYVFWYQQVLKNEFKFLISFQNENVFDETGMPKERFSAKCLPNSPCSLEIQATKLEDSAVYFCASSPLPTGGFFGSGTQLSVL.